Listed below are T cell receptor beta chains from one sample, sequenced in a study of blood T cell repertoires in COVID-19. The repertoire was sequenced with immunoSEQ multiplex PCR; TCRdb's copy has only in-frame clones and lacks some. This table holds 100,000 to 150,000 clones, 90% found once. The sequencing sample was made of peripheral blood. These receptors originate from a woman aged 60 to 75 with COVID-19, enrolled during active disease. Both conserved end residues are part of each CDR3. A D gene is named only where the DNA matches it firmly. Some rows have no size entry. The others give once, few or many, or a class for an expanded clone.

V,J,size,D,CDR3,DNA
TRBV9,TRBJ2-1,.,TRBD1,CASSVGQMYNEQFF,TGTGCCAGCAGCGTGGGACAGATGTACAATGAGCAGTTCTTC
TRBV19,TRBJ2-2,.,.,CASSTLQGTGELFF,TGTGCCAGTAGTACCCTTCAGGGTACCGGGGAGCTGTTTTTT
TRBV7-7,TRBJ2-5,.,TRBD2,CASSLETPGTSGETQYF,TGTGCTAGCAGCTTAGAAACTCCCGGGACTAGCGGAGAGACCCAGTACTTC
TRBV20-1,TRBJ1-1,.,.,CSASGPFEAFF,TGCAGTGCTAGTGGGCCCTTTGAAGCTTTCTTT
TRBV10-3,TRBJ1-4,.,.,CAISEYRAEKLFF,TGTGCCATCAGTGAGTATAGAGCCGAAAAACTGTTTTTT
TRBV5-1,TRBJ1-3,.,.,CASSLDLGSSGNTIYF,TGCGCCAGCAGCTTGGATCTAGGAAGCTCTGGAAACACCATATATTTT
TRBV2,TRBJ2-3,.,.,CASRLQGPRTDTQYF,TGTGCCAGCAGACTTCAGGGGCCCAGGACAGATACGCAGTATTTT
TRBV5-8,TRBJ2-7,.,.,CASSPLRGVVYEQYF,TGTGCCAGCAGCCCTCTCAGGGGGGTAGTCTACGAGCAGTACTTC
TRBV9,TRBJ1-2,.,.,CASSVASGAYGYTF,TGTGCCAGCAGCGTAGCTTCAGGGGCCTATGGCTACACCTTC
TRBV4-1,TRBJ1-1,.,.,CASSQDLDRLNTEAFF,TGCGCCAGCAGCCAAGACCTCGACAGGTTGAACACTGAAGCTTTCTTT
TRBV19,TRBJ2-5,.,TRBD1,CASSINDEGAGPAGETQYF,TGTGCCAGTAGTATAAACGATGAGGGGGCGGGCCCAGCTGGGGAGACCCAGTACTTC
TRBV4-3,TRBJ2-1,.,.,CASSQNQDRYNEQFF,TGCGCCAGCAGCCAAAATCAGGACAGATACAATGAGCAGTTCTTC
TRBV18,TRBJ2-7,.,TRBD2,CASSPAQAGGPYEQYF,TGTGCCAGCTCACCAGCCCAGGCGGGGGGGCCCTACGAGCAGTACTTC
TRBV6-6,TRBJ2-3,.,.,CASSYEGDTQYF,TGTGCCAGCAGTTATGAGGGCGATACGCAGTATTTT
TRBV4-2,TRBJ2-1,.,TRBD2,CASSPRRTAGGYNEQFF,TGTGCCAGCAGCCCCCGGAGGACAGCGGGGGGCTATAATGAGCAGTTCTTC
TRBV5-6,TRBJ2-7,.,.,CASSFSASSYEQYF,TGTGCCAGCAGCTTTAGCGCTAGCTCCTACGAGCAGTACTTC
TRBV19,TRBJ2-7,.,TRBD2,CASSIAGGGRRYEQYF,TGTGCCAGTAGTATAGCGGGAGGTGGCAGGCGCTACGAGCAGTACTTC
TRBV18,TRBJ1-2,.,.,CASSPSTGANYGYTF,TGTGCCAGCTCACCATCCACAGGAGCTAACTATGGCTACACCTTC
TRBV11-2,TRBJ1-4,.,TRBD1,CASSLHLTGSEKLFF,TGTGCCAGCAGCTTGCACCTGACAGGGAGTGAAAAACTGTTTTTT
TRBV2,TRBJ1-5,.,TRBD1,CASGGTGIGDQPQHF,TGTGCCAGCGGCGGGACAGGGATCGGAGATCAGCCCCAGCATTTT
TRBV5-1,TRBJ2-2,.,.,CASSELQGNTGELFF,TGCGCCAGCTCGGAATTACAGGGTAACACCGGGGAGCTGTTTTTT
TRBV28,TRBJ2-3,.,TRBD2,CASSFRGGRLSTDTQYF,TGTGCCAGCAGTTTTCGCGGGGGGCGGTTAAGCACAGATACGCAGTATTTT
TRBV4-1,TRBJ1-1,few,.,CASSQEPTLGLEAFF,TGCGCCAGCAGCCAAGAGCCCACCCTGGGGCTTGAAGCTTTCTTT
TRBV6-5,TRBJ2-1,.,.,CASSYNRDNEQFF,TGTGCCAGCAGTTACAACAGGGACAATGAGCAGTTCTTC
TRBV25-1,TRBJ1-4,.,TRBD1,CASSVQGTYEKLFF,TGTGCCAGCAGTGTACAGGGGACCTATGAAAAACTGTTTTTT
TRBV6-2/TRBV6-3,TRBJ1-1,once,.,CASSYTGSTTEAFF,TGTGCCAGCAGTTACACCGGTAGTACCACTGAAGCTTTCTTT
TRBV6-5,TRBJ1-5,.,TRBD1,CASSPGGWNQPQHF,TGTGCCAGCAGTCCAGGGGGTTGGAATCAGCCCCAGCATTTT
TRBV6-2/TRBV6-3,TRBJ2-3,.,.,CASSYSNRDTQYF,TGTGCCAGCAGTTACTCGAACAGAGATACGCAGTATTTT
TRBV6-5,TRBJ1-2,.,TRBD1,CASSTGTGKVGYTF,TGTGCCAGCAGTACCGGGACAGGGAAGGTTGGCTACACCTTC
TRBV9,TRBJ2-7,.,TRBD1,CASSVGAGGAEGGYEQYF,TGTGCCAGCAGCGTAGGGGCAGGGGGCGCAGAAGGCGGATACGAGCAGTACTTC
TRBV12-3/TRBV12-4,TRBJ1-5,.,.,CASSLGVNQPQHF,TGTGCCAGCAGTTTGGGAGTCAATCAGCCCCAGCATTTT
TRBV27,TRBJ2-7,.,TRBD1,CASSFRAGQAPYEQYF,TGTGCCAGCAGTTTCAGGGCGGGACAGGCCCCCTACGAGCAGTACTTC
TRBV27,TRBJ1-1,.,.,CASSFSPMNTEAFF,TGTGCCAGCAGTTTCAGTCCGATGAACACTGAAGCTTTCTTT
TRBV7-2,TRBJ1-6,few,TRBD1,CASSLMGQDNSPLHF,TGTGCCAGCAGCTTAATGGGACAGGATAATTCACCCCTCCACTTT
TRBV5-1,TRBJ1-2,.,.,CASSLAQGTSDGYTF,TGCGCCAGCAGCTTGGCTCAGGGGACCTCTGATGGCTACACCTTC
TRBV2,TRBJ1-2,.,TRBD1,CASSAGQGANYGYTF,TGTGCCAGCAGTGCGGGACAGGGAGCTAACTATGGCTACACCTTC
TRBV2,TRBJ1-2,.,TRBD1,CASSTKGALDYGYTF,TGTGCCAGCAGTACCAAGGGGGCCCTAGACTATGGCTACACCTTC
TRBV7-9,TRBJ2-7,few,TRBD1,CASSSTGGNYEQYF,TGTGCCAGCAGCTCGACAGGGGGCAACTACGAGCAGTACTTC
TRBV10-3,TRBJ2-1,.,TRBD2,CAISPEAGGYNEQFF,TGTGCCATCAGCCCTGAGGCGGGGGGCTACAATGAGCAGTTCTTC
TRBV10-1,TRBJ2-7,.,.,CASSDKGAYEQYF,TGCGCCAGCAGTGACAAGGGGGCCTACGAGCAGTACTTC
TRBV4-2,TRBJ1-1,.,TRBD1,CASSRGTALTEAFF,TGTGCCAGCAGCCGGGGGACAGCTTTAACTGAAGCTTTCTTT
TRBV7-9,TRBJ1-4,.,.,CASSGEGGSGEKLFF,TGTGCCAGCAGCGGGGAGGGGGGAAGCGGTGAAAAACTGTTTTTT
TRBV7-8,TRBJ2-5,once,.,CASSLGVIQETQYF,TGTGCCAGCAGCTTAGGAGTGATCCAAGAGACCCAGTACTTC
TRBV7-9,TRBJ1-6,.,.,CASSPSGESPLHF,TGTGCCAGCAGCCCCAGCGGGGAATCACCCCTCCACTTT
TRBV20-1,TRBJ1-1,.,TRBD1,CSVQGDTEAFF,TGCAGTGTTCAGGGGGACACTGAAGCTTTCTTT
TRBV5-5,TRBJ2-2,once,.,CASSFAPGQNTGELFF,TGTGCCAGCAGCTTTGCCCCGGGACAAAACACCGGGGAGCTGTTTTTT
TRBV9,TRBJ1-2,.,TRBD1,CASSVSTGTGGGYTF,TGTGCCAGCAGCGTCTCGACCGGGACAGGTGGTGGCTACACCTTC